This T cell receptor beta chain was recorded in a study of cytomegalovirus exposure and HLA in healthy donors. The ends lost 3 bases at V and 3 bases at J; junction bases unmatched: 9. CDR3 size: 15 residues. The germline gives CDR1 SGDLS, CDR2 YYNGEE. With 60 Vbeta and 13 Jbeta primers, the PCR was carried out. Libraries were prepared by immunoSEQ multiplex PCR; TCRdb keeps only in-frame clonotypes and omits some of them. The table lists fewer than 300,000 clones, roughly 90% of them singletons. The rearrangement links TRBV9 to TRBJ2-7; 7 bases are a match to TRBD1. Sequencing was done on a sample of PBMCs. The source is a man between 35 and 55 years old in good health and CMV-seropositive. The CDR3 protein is CASSATGEGGYEQYF. CDR3 in DNA: TGTGCCAGCAGCGCAACAGGGGAAGGGGGCTACGAGCAGTACTTC.